The following is a T cell receptor beta chain sequence with its context. This CDR3 is also generated by other DNA sequences in the sample. V was clipped by 0 bases and J by 5 bases; unmatched bases: 3. The CDR3 has 15 residues. CDR1 is MNHEY and CDR2 is SVGAGI in the germline V gene. In the authors' methods: Counts of nucleated cells, estimated from reference gene primer amplification, were obtained. Here immunoSEQ multiplex PCR was the method, and the copy in TCRdb shows in-frame clones only, minus some. V, J and clone size are taken as reported in that table, and D and trimming were inferred from the DNA itself. The sample consists of 250,000 to 400,000 clones, more than 70% of them appearing once. Seattle patients were enrolled during active infection and followed longitudinally. The entry originates in a study of blood T cell repertoires in COVID-19.

The chain couples TRBV6-5 to TRBJ1-2; 10 bases fit TRBD1. Sequencing was performed on peripheral blood. This TCR was sampled from a woman aged 25 to 39 with COVID-19, enrolled during active disease. The CDR3 sequence is CASSYSTGGGYGYTF. In DNA form, the CDR3 reads TGTGCCAGCAGTTACTCGACAGGGGGCGGTTATGGCTACACCTTC.